This T cell receptor (beta chain) was recorded in a study of naive and memory T cell subsets. Study-wide findings and caveats: Each distinct alpha or beta sequence counts as one clonotype. Findings for naive and memory subsets could not be checked against ground truth.

Both TRBC1 and TRBC2 were covered by a beta constant-region primer of two equimolar oligonucleotides. MiXCR, run by TCRdb on the UMI-ligation and nested PCR reads, gives a single entry per CDR3 protein. Of around 40,000 distinct CDR3 sequences listed, about 14% were seen once; the top ten hold under 25%. This clonotype was seen many times. Its matching antigen is unknown. The specimen was effector memory CD4+ T cells from blood. Subset indicated: effector memory, CD45RA- CD27-. The clonotype comes from a human donor in good health.

In nucleotides, the CDR3 is TGTGCCAGCACCCAGGGAGGGCAGGACCGTTCCTACGAGCAGTACTTC. Residues: CASTQGGQDRSYEQYF. V usage is TRBV14 and J usage is TRBJ2-7, with 7 positions matching TRBD2. The CDR3 covers 16 residues. CDR1 is SGHDN and CDR2 is FVKESK in the germline V gene. V trimming: 7 bases; J trimming: 1 base; junction bases outside the gene matches: 13.